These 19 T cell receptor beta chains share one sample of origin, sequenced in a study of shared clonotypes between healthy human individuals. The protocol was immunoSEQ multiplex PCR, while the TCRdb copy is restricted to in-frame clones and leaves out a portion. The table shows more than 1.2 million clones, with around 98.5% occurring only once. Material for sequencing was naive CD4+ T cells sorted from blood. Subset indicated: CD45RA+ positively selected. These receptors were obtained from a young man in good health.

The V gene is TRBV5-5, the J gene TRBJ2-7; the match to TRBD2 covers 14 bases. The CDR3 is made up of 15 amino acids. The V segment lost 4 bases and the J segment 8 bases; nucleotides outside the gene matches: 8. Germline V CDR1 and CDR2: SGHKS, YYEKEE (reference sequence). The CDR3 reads CASSPGTSGSMKQYF. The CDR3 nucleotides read TGTGCCAGCAGCCCAGGGACTAGCGGGAGTATGAAGCAGTACTTC. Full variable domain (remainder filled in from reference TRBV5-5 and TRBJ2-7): DAGVTQSPTHLIKTRGQQVTLRCSPISGHKSVSWYQQVLGQGPQFIFQYYEKEERGRGNFPDRFSARQFPNYSSELNVNALLLGDSALYLCASSPGTSGSMKQYFGPGTRLTVT.

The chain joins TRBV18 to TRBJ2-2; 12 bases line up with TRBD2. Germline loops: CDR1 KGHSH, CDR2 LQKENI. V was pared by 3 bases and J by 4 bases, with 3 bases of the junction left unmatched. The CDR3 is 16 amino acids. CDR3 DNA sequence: TGTGCCAGCTCACCGTGGACTAGCGGGATCACCGGGGAGCTGTTTTTT. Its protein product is CASSPWTSGITGELFF.

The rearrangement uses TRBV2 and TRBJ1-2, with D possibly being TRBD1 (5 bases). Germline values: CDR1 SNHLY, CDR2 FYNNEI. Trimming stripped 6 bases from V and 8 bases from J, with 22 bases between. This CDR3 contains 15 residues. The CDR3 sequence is CASSLLRDGTRGYTF. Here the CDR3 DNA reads TGTGCCAGCAGCCTCCTCCGGGACGGCACTAGGGGCTACACCTTC.

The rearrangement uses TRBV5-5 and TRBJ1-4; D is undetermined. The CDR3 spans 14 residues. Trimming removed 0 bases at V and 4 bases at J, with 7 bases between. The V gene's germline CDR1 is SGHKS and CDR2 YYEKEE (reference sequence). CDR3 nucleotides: TGTGCCAGCAGCTTGGCCCCCAGTAATGAAAAACTGTTTTTT. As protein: CASSLAPSNEKLFF.

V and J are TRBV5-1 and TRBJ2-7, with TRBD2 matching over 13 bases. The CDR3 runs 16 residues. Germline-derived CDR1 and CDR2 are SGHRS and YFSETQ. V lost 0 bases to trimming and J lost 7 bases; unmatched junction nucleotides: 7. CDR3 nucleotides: TGCGCCAGCAGCTTGGTACTAGCGGGAGGGCCGAGGGAGCAGTACTTC. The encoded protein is CASSLVLAGGPREQYF.

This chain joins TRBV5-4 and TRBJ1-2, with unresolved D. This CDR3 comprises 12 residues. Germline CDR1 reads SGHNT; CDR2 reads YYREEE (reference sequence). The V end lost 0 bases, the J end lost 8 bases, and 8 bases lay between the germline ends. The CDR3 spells CASSLDSRGYTF. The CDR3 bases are TGTGCCAGCAGCTTGGACAGCCGGGGCTACACCTTC.

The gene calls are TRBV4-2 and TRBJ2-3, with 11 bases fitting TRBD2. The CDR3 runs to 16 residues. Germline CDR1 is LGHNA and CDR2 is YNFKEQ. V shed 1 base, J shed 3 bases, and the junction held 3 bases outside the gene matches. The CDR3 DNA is TGTGCCAGCAGCCAAGGAGTAGCGGGAGGGACAGATACGCAGTATTTT. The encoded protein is CASSQGVAGGTDTQYF.

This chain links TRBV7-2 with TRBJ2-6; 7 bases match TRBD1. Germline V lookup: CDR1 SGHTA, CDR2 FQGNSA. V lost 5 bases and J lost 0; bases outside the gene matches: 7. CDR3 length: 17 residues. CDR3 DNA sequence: TGTGCCAGCAGCCGACAGGGATTGAGCTCTGGGGCCAACGTCCTGACTTTC. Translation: CASSRQGLSSGANVLTF.

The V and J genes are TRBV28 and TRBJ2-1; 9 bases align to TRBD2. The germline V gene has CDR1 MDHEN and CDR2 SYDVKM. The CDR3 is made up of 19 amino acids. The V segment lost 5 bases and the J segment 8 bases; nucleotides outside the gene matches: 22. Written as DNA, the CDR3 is TGTGCCAGCAGTCCTGTCAAAGGACTAGCGTCCCTTCCGGGGGATGAGCAGTTCTTC. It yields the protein CASSPVKGLASLPGDEQFF.

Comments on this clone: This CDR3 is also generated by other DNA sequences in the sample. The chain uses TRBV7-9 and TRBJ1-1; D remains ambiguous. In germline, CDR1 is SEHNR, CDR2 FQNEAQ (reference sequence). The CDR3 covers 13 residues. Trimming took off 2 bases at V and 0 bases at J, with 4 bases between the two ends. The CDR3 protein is CASSLLVNTEAFF. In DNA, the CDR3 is TGTGCCAGCAGCTTACTAGTGAACACTGAAGCTTTCTTT.

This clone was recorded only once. Here the CDR3 DNA reads TGTGCCACCCGCGGCGGAATGAACACTGAAGCTTTCTTT. Protein: CATRGGMNTEAFF. The chain has TRBV28 and TRBJ1-1; D is unclear. Trimming removed 10 bases at V and 0 bases at J, with 12 bases between. The germline V gene encodes CDR1 MDHEN and CDR2 SYDVKM. This CDR3 has 13 residues.

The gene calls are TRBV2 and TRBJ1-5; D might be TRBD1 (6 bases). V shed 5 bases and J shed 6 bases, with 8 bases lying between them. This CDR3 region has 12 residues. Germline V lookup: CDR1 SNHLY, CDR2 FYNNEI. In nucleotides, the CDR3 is TGTGCCAGCAGTCGGGACATTCAGCCCCAGCATTTT. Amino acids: CASSRDIQPQHF.

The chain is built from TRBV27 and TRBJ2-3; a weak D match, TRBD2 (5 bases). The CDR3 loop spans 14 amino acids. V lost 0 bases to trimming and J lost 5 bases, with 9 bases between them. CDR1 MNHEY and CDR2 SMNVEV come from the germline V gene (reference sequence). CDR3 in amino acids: CASSLSRRVDTQYF. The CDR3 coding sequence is TGTGCCAGCAGTTTATCGAGGCGGGTAGATACGCAGTATTTT.

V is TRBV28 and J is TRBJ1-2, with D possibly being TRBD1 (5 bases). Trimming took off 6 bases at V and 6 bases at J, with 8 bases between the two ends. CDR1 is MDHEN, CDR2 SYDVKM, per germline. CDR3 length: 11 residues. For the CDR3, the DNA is TGTGCCAGCAGGACGACAGATGGCTACACCTTC. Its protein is CASRTTDGYTF.

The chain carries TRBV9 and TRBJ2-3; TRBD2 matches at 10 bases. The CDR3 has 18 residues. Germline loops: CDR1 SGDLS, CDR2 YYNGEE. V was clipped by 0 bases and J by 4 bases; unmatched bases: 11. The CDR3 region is CASSVVAGGPSFSDTQYF. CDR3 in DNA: TGTGCCAGCAGCGTAGTAGCGGGAGGTCCCTCGTTTTCAGATACGCAGTATTTT. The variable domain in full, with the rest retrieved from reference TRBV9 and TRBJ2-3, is DSGVTQTPKHLITATGQRVTLRCSPRSGDLSVYWYQQSLDQGLQFLIQYYNGEERAKGNILERFSAQQFPDLHSELNLSSLELGDSALYFCASSVVAGGPSFSDTQYFGPGTRLTVL.

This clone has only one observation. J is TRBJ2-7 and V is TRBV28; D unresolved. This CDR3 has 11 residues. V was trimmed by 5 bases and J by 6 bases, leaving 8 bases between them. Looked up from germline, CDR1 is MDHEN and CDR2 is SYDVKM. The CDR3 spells CASSPRVEQYF. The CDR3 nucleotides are TGTGCCAGCAGTCCCCGGGTCGAGCAGTACTTC.

The CDR3 region is CASSPRPGLAGDGYEQYF. Written as DNA, the CDR3 is TGTGCCAGCAGCCCGAGACCGGGACTAGCGGGAGACGGGTACGAGCAGTACTTC. The V call is TRBV9, the J call TRBJ2-7; 14 bases are shared with TRBD2. Germline V gene lookup returns CDR1 SGDLS and CDR2 YYNGEE. With 4 bases clipped from V and 4 bases from J, the junction kept 13 bases outside the gene matches. The CDR3 covers 18 residues.

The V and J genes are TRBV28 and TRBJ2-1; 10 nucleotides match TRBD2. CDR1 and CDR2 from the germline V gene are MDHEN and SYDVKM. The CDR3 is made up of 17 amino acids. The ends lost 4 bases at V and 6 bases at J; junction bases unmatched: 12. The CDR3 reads CASSSHAGLARGNEQFF. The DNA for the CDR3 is TGTGCCAGCAGTTCCCATGCGGGACTAGCGAGGGGCAATGAGCAGTTCTTC.

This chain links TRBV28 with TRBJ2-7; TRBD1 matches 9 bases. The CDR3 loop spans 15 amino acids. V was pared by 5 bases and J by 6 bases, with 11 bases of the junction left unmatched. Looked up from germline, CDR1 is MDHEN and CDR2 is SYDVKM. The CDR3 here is CASSPRDRVSSEQYF. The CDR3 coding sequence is TGTGCCAGCAGTCCCAGGGACAGGGTTTCCAGCGAGCAGTACTTC.